The T cell receptor beta chain under discussion was sequenced for a study of T-cell memory formation after mild COVID-19. The J segment lost 1 base and the V segment lost 8 bases, leaving 4 bases of the junction unmatched. The CDR3 length is 12 residues. Germline V gives CDR1 SQVTM, CDR2 ANQGSEA. MiXCR was run by TCRdb on the 5' RACE reads, yielding one entry per CDR3 protein. This table holds fewer than 450,000 distinct CDR3 sequences, approximately 21% found once. The sequence derives from an adult woman who had mild COVID-19 (a few samples of this study predate the infection). Cell type and time point are not known. The specimen was PBMCs or a T cell subset sorted from them (not recorded which). The V call is TRBV29-1, the J call TRBJ1-1; 7 bases agree with TRBD1. In nucleotides, the CDR3 is TGCAGCACCTGGACAGGGAACACTGAAGCTTTCTTT. Its protein is CSTWTGNTEAFF.